The clone carrying this T cell receptor beta chain was recorded a few times. The data were obtained in a study of T-cell reconstitution after alpha-beta-depleted transplantation in children. The germline CDR1 and CDR2 sequences are MNHEY and SVGEGT. This CDR3 is 16 amino acids long. V gave up 2 bases and J gave up 5 bases; unmatched junction bases: 8. Molecular barcoding with unique molecular identifiers was used for the TCRbeta library. MiXCR, run by TCRdb on the PCR reads, gives a single entry per CDR3 protein. The sample includes about 690,000 distinct CDR3 sequences, around 16% seen only once; the top ten take over 0.95%.

This chain connects TRBV6-2 or TRBV6-3 to TRBJ2-1, with 8 bases fitting TRBD1. The sequenced sample was PBMCs from the stem cell graft donor, obtained from the stem cell graft. This receptor was identified in a human donor who donated a stem cell graft to a child with acute myeloid leukemia. The CDR3: CASSYQGAIIDNEQFF. CDR3 bases: TGTGCCAGCAGTTACCAGGGGGCAATTATCGACAATGAGCAGTTCTTC.